The text below deals with one T cell receptor (beta chain). Profiled with immunoSEQ multiplex PCR; TCRdb holds only in-frame clones, not every one. The sample consists of roughly 680,000 clones, around 90% of them appearing once. Regarding treatment: some 20 received Ad26.COV2.S at low or high dose, single or two shots; 5 received placebo; per-sample allocation not given. Sampling happened 63 days after the first vaccine or placebo injection. This entry comes from a study of Ad26.COV2.S vaccination and SARS-CoV-2 variants. Looked up from germline, CDR1 is KGHDR and CDR2 is SFDVKD. V was shortened by 4 bases and J by 6 bases, with 8 bases between the two germline ends. This CDR3 comprises 12 residues.

The rearrangement joins TRBV24-1 to TRBJ1-1, with D hard to call. The origin of this receptor is a person between 18 and 59 years old who received the Ad26.COV2.S COVID-19 vaccine or a placebo. Here the sequenced sample was peripheral blood, taken in a trial of Ad26.COV2.S vaccine versus placebo. CDR3 loop: CATSDGGAEAFF. In DNA, the CDR3 is TGTGCCACCAGTGACGGAGGCGCTGAAGCTTTCTTT.